The present TCR beta chain was sequenced within a study of T cells in Graves' hyperthyroidism and ophthalmopathy. Study outcomes and limitations: A model using 13 V-J features told ophthalmopathy apart from stable hyperthyroidism. Blood samples included most of the expanded thyroid clonotypes exceeding 0.001.

The CDR3 has 14 residues. The V end was cut by 4 bases, the J end by 3 bases, with 12 bases between. CDR1 and CDR2 from the germline V gene are MGHRA and YSYEKL. In the case of this clonotype: As yet, its antigen is unknown.

Researchers took RNA transcripts and amplified the TCR beta CDR3 regions from them. HTBI primers were used for first-round RT-PCR of the TCR CDR3. TCRdb recomputed calls from the multiplex PCR reads with MiXCR, one row per CDR3 protein. This table holds hundreds of thousands of distinct CDR3 sequences, 14% found once. Exclusion followed for patients with uncontrolled infection, other autoimmune disease, pregnancy or lactation. Diagnosis relied on clinical symptoms, serum thyroxine and TRAb, thyroid ultrasound and orbital computed tomography. What was sequenced was blood. J is TRBJ1-1 and V is TRBV4-1; D may be TRBD1 (5 bases). This clonotype originated in a woman between 18 and 30 years old with Graves' hyperthyroidism. CDR3 DNA: TGCGCCAGCAGCCGCCCCGCGGGGGACACTGAAGCTTTCTTT. It yields the protein CASSRPAGDTEAFF.